This T cell receptor (beta chain) emerged from a study of cytomegalovirus exposure and HLA in healthy donors listed by TCRdb under 2017. A note on the overall study: In an earlier analysis of under 750 of the donors, 276 Gb of sequence data and approximately 100 million unique TCR beta sequences from 150 million to 200 million T cells were reported. An early release that covered fewer than 750 HLA-typed donors contained around 330 gigabases of sequencing data and about 84 million unique TCR sequences. Of the roughly 410 genotyped donors, 65% to 90% were placed in the genetic ancestry cluster associated with self-reported Caucasian donors. The study aimed to test whether signatures of past pathogen exposure could be identified by cataloging public T cell receptors. Using immunosequencing, the study profiled T cell repertoires from roughly 650 subjects and related those repertoires to cytomegalovirus serostatus. Besides the first cohort of roughly 640 subjects, a separate validation cohort made up of about 120 different subjects was used. The study combined high-throughput TCR immunosequencing, statistical association of individual TCRs with disease status, and machine learning to predict cytomegalovirus infection status. A later analysis re-analyzed previously published TCR beta repertoires from 666 donors and added high-resolution HLA genotyping to study TCR occurrence patterns. Rather than using new phenotypic data, the later analysis identified candidate immune exposures from TCR beta sequences and from how often those sequences occurred across donors. To decide whether each TCR beta V gene segment behaved as functional or pseudogenic, an earlier analysis of some 600 of the donors relied on high-throughput TCR beta sequencing. Donor age, sex, ethnicity and CMV serostatus were compiled alongside the repertoire data. Genome-wide SNP genotypes for about 65% of the roughly 700 donors were used in a later genetic analysis, which treated that subset as a discovery cohort. All discovery cohort repertoires had been generated on a single sequencing platform. Both class I and class II loci were covered by HLA typing, at four-digit resolution. Typing coverage differed by locus: A, B, C, DRB1 and DQB1 were typed in about 629-630 donors, DQA1 in 500 to 550, DPA1 in around 600, and DPB1 in 400 to 480. Roughly 5 DR-DQ haplotypes were treated as single units for association and clustering because of strong linkage in the cohort. Across roughly 420 genotyped donors of the cohort, an average of approximately 220,000 unique TCR beta nucleotide sequences per donor were sequenced, and roughly 20% of those sequences were non-productive. The study at large found these results: In a later analysis, about 16,000 TCR beta sequences were associated with specific HLA alleles at a false discovery rate of 0.05. Sequencing depth was assumed to be roughly uniform across donors in the presence/absence analyses, though that assumption may not hold. Only TCR beta chains were sequenced in this cohort, and the absence of alpha or paired-chain data limited detectable features. The classifier was reported to diagnose cytomegalovirus status with high specificity and sensitivity in both the original cohort and the validation cohort. Broadly in line with IMGT annotations, most TCR beta V segments showed up in productive rearrangements about 87% or about 30% of the time in an earlier analysis of several hundred of the donors. In a later analysis, HLA-associated TCR beta chains were found to be more clonally expanded and to have lower generation probabilities than equally common non-associated chains. In a later analysis, several top co-occurrence clusters were reported to appear linked to parvovirus B19, influenza, CMV and Epstein-Barr virus. A later analysis found that TCR association rates varied across HLA loci, with DRB1 alleles showing the most associated TCRs and HLA-C alleles the fewest. Most TCR sequences were seen in very few donors, while some public TCRs were found in many individuals. A later analysis found that most CMV-associated TCR beta chains appeared HLA-restricted, with HLA associations seemingly driven largely by CMV exposure. The authors suggested that the approach could potentially be generalized to other disease states and immunological phenotypes. In vitro tests confirmed that a few of the cytomegalovirus-associated TCR beta chains recognize cytomegalovirus antigens. Correlated functional status among segregating V segments might be attributable to linkage disequilibrium, but an unknown experimental factor could not be ruled out. A further reported finding was that TCR beta sequences accurately predicted the HLA-A and HLA-B alleles for most subjects in the first cohort. Assigning TCR associations to individual alleles was difficult when HLA alleles, especially DR and DQ, strongly co-occurred. A later genetic analysis reported fewer N-insertions in productive TCRs among donors in an Asian-associated ancestry cluster than the roughly 670-donor mean. CMV serostatus was the only immune exposure information available for the cohort. A total of 150 or so TCR beta chains were listed by the study as associated with cytomegalovirus. An association between a missense DCLRE1C variant and V-gene and J-gene trimming of TCR beta chains was found in a later genetic analysis and replicated in an independent cohort. A cluster of highly shared sequence variants was judged likely to be a technical artifact of the sequencing pipeline. Fewer than 20 rarely observed V segments, including chromosome 9 orphons, were excluded from the earlier analysis of about 600 of the donors because counts were too low. Because HLA typing was unavailable for some donors at each locus, only the typed subset was used in association tests.

Receptor libraries were prepared by the immunoSEQ multiplex PCR assay. The multiplex PCR relied on a mix of 60 forward primers for TCR Vbeta segments and 13 reverse primers for TCR Jbeta segments. Amplification of the CDR3 region of rearranged TCR beta genes was performed with a multiplex PCR assay on genomic DNA. The amplified TCR beta libraries were sequenced on the Illumina HiSeq System as 87-base-pair reads. The authors' pipeline ran thus. A later analysis counted about 80 million unique TCR beta chains across the 666 repertoires, and around 12 million of these chains were shared by at least two donors. Raw reads were error-corrected and collapsed into unique sequences with a nearest-neighbor algorithm that merged closely related sequences to remove PCR and sequencing errors. CDR3 sequences were aligned to IMGT reference sequences to assign V, D and J gene segments. For a sequence to be retained, at least a six-nucleotide match to both a V gene segment and a J gene segment was required. Rearrangements were called productive when the CDR3 lacked stop codons and stayed in frame with V and J; all others were non-productive. Following IMGT convention, CDR3 was defined as the stretch from the second conserved V-encoded cysteine up to the conserved J-encoded phenylalanine. Sequences without an unambiguous match to a single V gene segment were excluded from the earlier analysis of about 630 of the donors. An earlier analysis of a few hundred of the donors called V segments functional above 56.7% productive rearrangements and segregating when the between-donor standard deviation exceeded 5%. To diagnose cytomegalovirus status from the catalog of TCR beta chain sequences, a statistical classification framework was built. A later analysis assigned V and J genes by comparing TCR nucleotide sequences with IMGT/GENE-DB human TR gene sequences. Using the TCRdist pipeline, a later analysis assigned CDR3 sequences along with most-parsimonious VDJ recombination scenarios. In a later analysis, each TCR beta chain was defined by its CDR3 amino acid sequence together with its V-gene family, and reads without a unique V-gene family were excluded. As a way to deal with suspected cross-contamination and a sequencing artifact, a later analysis dropped 450 to 600 nucleotide sequences that were highly shared and had low generation probability. In a later analysis, a clonal expansion index for each public chain was calculated from normalized within-repertoire ranks of inferred template counts. Generation probabilities in a later analysis came from a VDJ recombination model fitted to out-of-frame rearrangements, and those results were checked against IGoR. Hypergeometric tests were used in a later analysis to score TCR-TCR, TCR-HLA and TCR-CMV co-occurrence, with a repertoire-size bias correction applied to the TCR pairs. False discovery rates were estimated in a later analysis by permuting HLA or CMV assignments 20 times. A later analysis grouped co-occurring TCRs with DBSCAN, adding TCRdist sequence similarity when clustering within HLA-allele-positive subsets. Repertoires with fewer than 30,000 or more than 120,000 public chains, plus five repertoires with anomalous nucleotide sharing, were excluded from co-occurrence clustering. TCRdb carries this immuneACCESS record with in-frame sequences only. Its versions omit some clonotypes, under half of them owing to an unresolved V gene in the studies checked, with the rest unexplained. V, J and clone size reflect that table, while D and trimming were determined from the DNA. The sample has over 90,000 clones on record. The top ten constitute 3.5% of the sample.

To note about this clone: The specificity of this receptor is unknown.

The cohort consisted of 600 or so healthy bone marrow donors. At the time of sampling, every cohort member was nominally healthy, though immune exposures that went unrecorded were likely present. The donor tested CMV seronegative and was one of the 352 seronegative cohort members. A peripheral blood sample was provided by each donor, and peripheral blood mononuclear cells were used for TCR beta sequencing. The Qiagen DNeasy Blood Extraction Kit was used to extract genomic DNA from the blood cell samples. The sequencing input was PBMCs. This sequence originates from a man in his forties in good health and CMV-seronegative.

The DNA sequence follows: TGTGCCAGCAGTTCGGGGGGGACAGCTGGAAACACCATATATTTT. This yields the protein CASSSGGTAGNTIYF. Recombination joined TRBV28 with TRBJ1-3; TRBD1 fits 7 bases in the junction. The CDR3, cysteine through phenylalanine, is 15 amino acids long. Only the CDR3 DNA is retained, 45 bases long and in frame from the first base. Germline trimming: 4 bases from V, 2 bases from J; junction bases outside gene matches: 5. CDR1 and CDR2 were assigned from the germline V gene as MDHEN and SYDVKM.